These 20 T cell receptor beta chains were all obtained from the same sample, sequenced in a study of T-cell memory formation after mild COVID-19 (dated by TCRdb to about 2021). Libraries were prepared through 5' RACE. These reads were obtained on an Illumina NovaSeq 6000. The raw public reads went through TCRdb reprocessing: fastp at Q25, MiXCR clone calling, in-frame beta chains kept. Identical CDR3 proteins give one entry, which carries the most common genes and DNA. This sample is represented by around 120,000 distinct CDR3 sequences; 15% to 20% of them were singletons. The ten largest make up roughly 13% of the sample. Sequenced material: PBMCs or a T cell subset sorted from them (not recorded which). The receptor source for this set is an adult woman who had mild COVID-19 (a few samples of this study predate the infection). The sample titles of this study are shuffled in the database, so cell type and time point are left out; the donor was told from shared clones.

The chain uses TRBV5-1 and TRBJ2-1; TRBD2 agrees at 13 bases. CDR3 length equals 24 residues. V was clipped by 4 bases and J by 2 bases; unmatched bases: 27. Germline loops: CDR1 SGHRS, CDR2 YFSETQ. CDR3 coding DNA: TGCGCCAGCAGCCCACGGACTAGCGGGAGAATTATATCGGGCGGCAACCACACCTACAATGAGCAGTTCTTC. Its protein is CASSPRTSGRIISGGNHTYNEQFF.

This rearrangement joins TRBV7-9 to TRBJ2-5; no definite D call. Trimming took off 5 bases at V and 5 bases at J, with 6 bases between the two ends. The CDR3 is 11 amino acids. Germline loops: CDR1 SEHNR, CDR2 FQNEAQ (reference sequence). The CDR3 region is CASSGLETQYF. The CDR3 nucleotides are TGTGCCAGCAGCGGTTTGGAGACCCAGTACTTC.

This clonotype was recorded a few times. The rearrangement links TRBV4-2 to TRBJ2-3; D unresolved. The CDR3 has 15 residues. CDR1 and CDR2 from the germline V gene are LGHNA and YNFKEQ. Trimming pared 1 base from V and 6 bases from J, leaving 14 bases between. CDR3 DNA: TGTGCCAGCAGCCAAGGGTCTCATTCTGCTGATACGCAGTATTTT. Protein: CASSQGSHSADTQYF.

The rearrangement uses TRBV29-1 and TRBJ2-7; D is perhaps TRBD2 (7 bases). The germline V gene has CDR1 SQVTM and CDR2 ANQGSEA. Trimming took off 6 bases at V and 6 bases at J, with 12 bases between the two ends. The CDR3 runs 11 residues. The chain's CDR3 is CSVGGRGEQYF. CDR3 in DNA: TGCAGCGTCGGGGGGCGCGGCGAGCAGTACTTC.

The CDR3 DNA is TGCGCCAGCAGCTTGGGATGGGGATCACGCTATGGCGAGCAGTACTTC. Protein product: CASSLGWGSRYGEQYF. The chain is built from TRBV5-1 and TRBJ2-7; D not certain. This CDR3 spans 16 amino acids. Deletions cut 0 bases from V and 6 bases from J, with 19 bases between. The germline CDR1 and CDR2 sequences are SGHRS and YFSETQ. Combining the CDR3 with reference TRBV5-1 and TRBJ2-7 gives the whole variable domain KAGVTQTPRYLIKTRGQQVTLSCSPISGHRSVSWYQQTPGQGLQFLFEYFSETQRNKGNFPGRFSGRQFSNSRSEMNVSTLELGDSALYLCASSLGWGSRYGEQYFGPGTRLTVT.

V usage is TRBV15 and J usage is TRBJ1-1, with D unresolved. V lost 1 base, J lost 4 bases, and 13 bases lay in between. The germline CDR1 and CDR2 sequences are LNHNV and YYDKDF (reference sequence). This CDR3 region has 15 residues. In DNA form, the CDR3 reads TGTGCCACCAGCAGAGCATCAGGACGGGGCACTGAAGCTTTCTTT. Protein product: CATSRASGRGTEAFF.

The chain carries TRBV2 and TRBJ1-4; D unclear. Germline loops: CDR1 SNHLY, CDR2 FYNNEI. This CDR3 has 13 residues. The V end was cut by 6 bases, the J end by 1 base, with 6 bases between. The CDR3: CASRGRTNEKLFF. CDR3 DNA: TGTGCCAGCAGAGGGAGAACTAATGAAAAACTGTTTTTT.

This clonotype was observed a few times. V gene TRBV12-3 or TRBV12-4 combines with J gene TRBJ2-6, with D unclear. V lost 7 bases to trimming and J lost 1 base, with 5 bases between them. The CDR3 contains 13 residues. Here the CDR3 reads CASNLSGANVLTF. DNA of the CDR3: TGTGCCAGCAACTTATCTGGGGCCAACGTCCTGACTTTC.

This clonotype was observed many times. The rearrangement uses TRBV7-2 and TRBJ2-7; D is ambiguous. Trimming took 0 bases from V and 2 from J, leaving 5 bases between them. The CDR3 runs 13 residues. Germline V gene lookup returns CDR1 SGHTA and CDR2 FQGNSA. Written as DNA, the CDR3 is TGTGCCAGCAGCTTAGCGTCGCCCTACGAGCAGTACTTC. Encoded protein: CASSLASPYEQYF. Using reference TRBV7-2 and TRBJ2-7 for the parts outside the CDR3, the full variable domain is GAGVSQSPSNKVTEKGKDVELRCDPISGHTALYWYRQSLGQGLEFLIYFQGNSAPDKSGLPSDRFSAERTGGSVSTLTIQRTQQEDSAVYLCASSLASPYEQYFGPGTRLTVT.

This clonotype was picked up a small number of times. V usage is TRBV7-8 and J usage is TRBJ2-1; tentatively, D is TRBD1 or TRBD2 (5 bases each). The CDR3 contains 14 residues. Trimming took off 5 bases at V and 9 bases at J, with 17 bases between the two ends. Germline loops: CDR1 SGHVS, CDR2 FQNEAQ. CDR3 loop: CASSLPRGASEQFF. The CDR3 DNA follows: TGTGCCAGCAGCCTCCCGAGGGGTGCAAGTGAGCAGTTCTTC.

This clonotype has a handful of counts. The V call is TRBV30, the J call TRBJ2-7; D perhaps matches TRBD1 (7 bases). This CDR3 spans 16 amino acids. Trimming shortened V by 1 base and J by 2 bases, and 18 bases separated the two germline ends. Germline lookup yields CDR1 GTSNPN and CDR2 SVGIG (reference sequence). The CDR3 DNA sequence: TGTGCCTGGAGTGGATTTACGGCAGGGGGGACCTACGAGCAGTACTTC. Its protein is CAWSGFTAGGTYEQYF.

This clonotype appeared a few times. This chain connects TRBV9 to TRBJ1-3; no firm D call. Trimming stripped 0 bases from V and 2 bases from J, with 9 bases between. Germline lookup yields CDR1 SGDLS and CDR2 YYNGEE. This CDR3 contains 15 residues. The CDR3 DNA reads TGTGCCAGCAGCGTAGCTGTCGGGACTGGAAACACCATATATTTT. Its translation: CASSVAVGTGNTIYF.

This clonotype was picked up a small number of times. V usage is TRBV12-3 or TRBV12-4 and J usage is TRBJ1-1, with 9 positions matching TRBD1. This CDR3 is 13 amino acids long. V was pared by 6 bases and J by 7 bases, with 6 bases of the junction left unmatched. CDR3 bases: TGTGCCAGCAGCCGTGGACAGGGGATTGAAGCTTTCTTT. It specifies CASSRGQGIEAFF.

This clonotype was observed a few times. The chain is built from TRBV20-1 and TRBJ2-7; D is perhaps TRBD2 (5 bases). Germline V gene sequence: CDR1 DFQATT, CDR2 SNEGSKA (reference sequence). This CDR3 region has 14 residues. V shed 0 bases and J shed 0 bases, with 9 bases lying between them. CDR3 loop: CSARDWENSYEQYF. CDR3 coding DNA: TGCAGTGCTAGAGATTGGGAGAACTCCTACGAGCAGTACTTC.

This clonotype was found many times. The gene calls are TRBV5-1 and TRBJ2-3; TRBD2 agrees at 10 bases. V shed 2 bases, J shed 3 bases, and the junction held 3 bases outside the gene matches. This CDR3 has 15 residues. Germline CDR1 reads SGHRS; CDR2 reads YFSETQ. The CDR3 here is CASSFLAGDTDTQYF. As DNA, the CDR3 is TGCGCCAGCAGCTTCCTAGCGGGAGATACAGATACGCAGTATTTT.

The rearrangement links TRBV27 to TRBJ1-2; TRBD1 agrees at 7 bases. CDR3 length: 14 amino acids. Germline CDR1 reads MNHEY; CDR2 reads SMNVEV (reference sequence). The junction had 11 bases not matched to a gene; V was cut back by 5 bases and J by 8 bases. The CDR3 is CASSRTGELGGYTF. CDR3 DNA: TGTGCCAGCAGTCGTACAGGGGAGCTGGGGGGCTACACCTTC.

The rearrangement uses TRBV9 and TRBJ2-1; the match to TRBD2 covers 10 bases. Losses at the gene ends were 4 bases for V and 1 base for J; bases not matched to a gene: 5. The CDR3 is made up of 16 amino acids. Germline loops: CDR1 SGDLS, CDR2 YYNGEE. In DNA, the CDR3 is TGTGCCAGCAGCCCCGGTAGCGGGGGGTCCTACAATGAGCAGTTCTTC. Amino acids: CASSPGSGGSYNEQFF.

V and J are TRBV12-3 or TRBV12-4 and TRBJ1-5; TRBD1 is a possible D gene (5 bases). The ends were cut back, 3 bases at V and 6 bases at J, with 15 bases in the middle. The CDR3 extends over 15 amino acids. The CDR3 reads CASSFLWGVGQPQHF. CDR3 DNA: TGTGCCAGCAGTTTTCTATGGGGGGTCGGTCAGCCCCAGCATTTT.

This clonotype was detected many times. The V and J genes are TRBV7-9 and TRBJ2-4; D possibly corresponds to TRBD2 (5 bases). Germline values: CDR1 SEHNR, CDR2 FQNEAQ (reference sequence). CDR3 size: 14 residues. Between the trimmed V and J ends, which lost 6 bases and 8 bases, there was a span of 17 bases. CDR3 coding DNA: TGTGCCAGCAGTTTTAATCGGAGGATTGACATTCAGTACTTC. Translated: CASSFNRRIDIQYF.

This chain uses TRBV9 with TRBJ2-1; D is unresolved. The germline V and J ends were trimmed by 0 bases and 9 bases, with 7 bases remaining between them. Looked up from germline, CDR1 is SGDLS and CDR2 is YYNGEE. The CDR3 loop spans 12 amino acids. The CDR3 loop reads CASSVVTGEQFF. The DNA for the CDR3 is TGTGCCAGCAGCGTAGTTACCGGTGAGCAGTTCTTC.